This T cell receptor (beta chain) comes out of a study of T cell changes during pregnancy in multiple sclerosis. Assay: immunoSEQ multiplex PCR; the TCRdb copy retains only in-frame clones and omits some. The data contain about 92,000 clones, around 93% of them singletons. This clone was recorded only once. Germline V lookup: CDR1 MDHEN, CDR2 SYDVKM. Trimming took off 10 bases at V and 0 bases at J, with 28 bases between the two ends. This CDR3 contains 19 residues. This TCR was sampled from a female donor with multiple sclerosis, enrolled in a pregnancy study. Specimen: peripheral blood, collected in the third trimester of pregnancy. The rearrangement uses TRBV28 and TRBJ1-5; tentatively, D is TRBD1 (6 bases). Here the CDR3 reads CATERPGVIVPHSNQPQHF. The CDR3 nucleotides read TGTGCCACCGAAAGGCCAGGGGTGATTGTCCCCCATAGCAATCAGCCCCAGCATTTT.